This T cell receptor beta chain was captured by sequencing in a study of PD-1 blockade in classical Hodgkin lymphoma. Study outcomes and limitations: By C4D1, CD4+ diversity increased significantly, especially in complete responders. Complete responders' diversity at baseline resembled that of newly diagnosed patients. Newly diagnosed patients reportedly trailed healthy donors in baseline TCR diversity.

On this clone itself: Its specificity is unknown.

Sequenced by immunoSEQ multiplex PCR; TCRdb stores in-frame clones only, minus some. The data contain about 26,000 clones, around 64% of them singletons. CDR3 length: 15 residues. With 3 bases removed from V and 4 bases from J, the gap between germline ends came to 12 bases. The germline gives CDR1 LGHNA, CDR2 YSLEER. Autologous stem cell transplantation was followed by relapse in every patient, and brentuximab vedotin exposure varied. Patients' outcomes at their best amounted to complete response, partial response or progressive disease. The sequence derives from a human donor with classical Hodgkin lymphoma. V is TRBV4-3 and J is TRBJ2-2; the D gene is possibly TRBD2 (5 bases). Specimen: peripheral blood mononuclear cells (PBMCs), collected before the second cycle of nivolumab. The CDR3 loop is CASSQFMGSTGELFF. In DNA, the CDR3 is TGCGCCAGCAGCCAGTTTATGGGGAGCACCGGGGAGCTGTTTTTT.